This paragraph reports one T cell receptor beta chain. Its antigen is unknown. Qualities for individual bases were not recorded, and no much larger clone is one base off. These data belong to a study of blood T cell repertoires in COVID-19 (dated by TCRdb to the early 2020s). Describing the broader study: Samples from collaborators originated in the United States, Italy and Spain and spanned both the acute and convalescent phases of COVID-19. The material from the prospective study consisted of cDNA or gDNA derived from T cells, B-cell-depleted T cells, or PBMCs. The dataset comprised deeply sampled blood TCRbeta repertoires from subjects exposed to, actively infected with, or recovered from COVID-19. The repertoires were released in a freely available public database meant as a resource for research on the immune response to SARS-CoV-2. The samples were drawn from the first 160 participants of the ongoing ImmuneRACE study and from 1,254 subjects provided by 6 global collaborators. The sample metadata nearly always contained a de-identified subject ID, COVID-19 status, age in years and sex. Where available, HLA class I and class II types were obtained from metadata supplied by the sample provider rather than from assay-based typing.

TCRbeta CDR3 regions were amplified from genomic DNA using the immunoSEQ Assay, a bias-controlled multiplex PCR. The authors' analysis ran thus. Nucleated cell counts per sample were estimated from amplification of reference gene primers within the assay. To quantify the absolute abundance of each unique TCRbeta CDR3 rearrangement, sequence reads were collapsed and filtered. For each sample, productive Simpson clonality was calculated by taking the square root of Simpson's diversity index across productive rearrangements. TCRdb stores this immuneACCESS table with in-frame sequences only. Part of the clones is absent; in the studies checked, under half of the shortfall reflects unresolved V genes, and no reason is known for the rest. From that table come the V and J calls and clone size; the DNA was used to work out D and trimming. Recorded for this sample are some 340,000 clones; around 83% of them occurred a single time. The ten biggest clones cover 2.5% to 3.5% of the sample.

The collaborating institutions used their own protocols to collect whole blood in K2EDTA tubes. For TCRbeta analysis, collaborator samples were shipped as frozen whole blood, as isolated PBMCs, or as DNA extracted from either sample type. Broad study findings and their caveats: How much clinical and demographic metadata was included differed by source and by participant, and the metadata was provided uncurated.

At the junction V is shortened by 4 bases and J by 9 bases; bases outside the gene matches: 14. CDR1 and CDR2 are drawn from the germline V gene (reference sequence): LGHDT, YNNKEL. Its CDR3 holds 18 amino acids, cysteine through phenylalanine. Just the 54-base CDR3 DNA is kept, in frame starting at base 1. Recombination joined TRBV3-1 (or the pseudogene TRBV3-2) with TRBJ2-1; TRBD2 agrees with 14 junctional bases. The sequenced sample consisted of peripheral blood. The source of this sequence is a man aged 30 to 45 with active or convalescent COVID-19. Here is the DNA: TGTGCCAGCAGCCGCAGTCCGGGACTAGCGGGAGACCAGGTTGAGCAGTTCTTC. Its protein reads: CASSRSPGLAGDQVEQFF.